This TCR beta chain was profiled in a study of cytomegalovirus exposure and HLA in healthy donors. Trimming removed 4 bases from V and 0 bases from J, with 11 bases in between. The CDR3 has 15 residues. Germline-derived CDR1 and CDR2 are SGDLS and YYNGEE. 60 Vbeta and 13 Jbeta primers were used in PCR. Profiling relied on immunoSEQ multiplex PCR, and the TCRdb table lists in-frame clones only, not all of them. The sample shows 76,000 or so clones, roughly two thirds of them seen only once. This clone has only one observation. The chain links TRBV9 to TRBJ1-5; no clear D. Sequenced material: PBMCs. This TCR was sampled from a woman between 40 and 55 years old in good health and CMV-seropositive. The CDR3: CASSTLRTSNQPQHF. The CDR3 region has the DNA TGTGCCAGCAGCACGTTGAGAACTAGCAATCAGCCCCAGCATTTT.